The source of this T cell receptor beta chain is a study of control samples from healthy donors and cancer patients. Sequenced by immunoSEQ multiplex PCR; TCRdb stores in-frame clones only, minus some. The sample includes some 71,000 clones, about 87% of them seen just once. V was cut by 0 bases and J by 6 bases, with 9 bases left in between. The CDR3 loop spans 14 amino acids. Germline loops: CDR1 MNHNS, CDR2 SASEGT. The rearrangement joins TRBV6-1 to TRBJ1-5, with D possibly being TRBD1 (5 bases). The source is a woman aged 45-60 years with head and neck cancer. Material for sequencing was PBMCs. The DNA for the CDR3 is TGTGCCAGCAGTGAAGCTTCGGGGGTTCAGCCCCAGCATTTT. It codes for CASSEASGVQPQHF.